This TCR beta chain was recovered during a study of regulatory T cells in long-lasting Graves disease. Looked up from germline, CDR1 is KGHSH and CDR2 is LQKENI. The CDR3 has 15 residues. Trimming shortened V by 1 base and J by 0 bases, and 7 bases separated the two germline ends. General observations from the study: Persistent Graves' patients showed a TCR diversity that was lower than that of newly diagnosed ones.

This sample's time point: newly diagnosed GD, antithyroid drugs for less than 3 months. From RNA extracted from PBMCs, the TCR library was made. Each of the patients was recruited from an endocrinology department situated in Xi'an, China. This clonotype has a handful of counts. What it binds is not known. With iRepertoire HTBI primers and Arm-PCR of CDR3 regions, TCR beta libraries were built. TCRdb independently ran MiXCR on the multiplex PCR reads; one entry per CDR3 protein. The table records roughly 500,000 distinct CDR3 sequences, approximately 15% of them present only once. The same data also contributed to another study, on T cells in Graves' hyperthyroidism and ophthalmopathy. That paper notes: Patients aged 18 to 65 had newly diagnosed hyperthyroidism of under 2 months' duration. The model predicted ophthalmopathy a median around 6.5 months before onset.

The chain uses TRBV18 and TRBJ2-1; D unclear. The source is a woman between 45 and 65 years old with Graves disease. The specimen was peripheral blood mononuclear cells (PBMCs), collected at new diagnosis, from a patient treated with antithyroid drugs. CDR3 nucleotide sequence: TGTGCCAGCTCACCACTCCAGGACTCCTACAATGAGCAGTTCTTC. It encodes CASSPLQDSYNEQFF.